One T cell receptor beta chain is described in this entry. Antigen unknown. The CDR3 contains 15 residues. J gave up 2 bases and V 3 bases, and 3 bases lay outside the gene matches. The germline V gene encodes CDR1 MNHEY and CDR2 SMNVEV (reference sequence). These data come from a study of T cell clonotyping in hematopoietic cell transplantation. General study findings and limits: Few recipient clonotypes overlapped donors; over 97% were de novo at given depth. Recipient TCR diversity dropped after transplant; expanded clonotypes rose from day 30 to 180.

Produced via immunoSEQ multiplex PCR; TCRdb's table is partial and in-frame only. The sample shows some 4,500 clones, around 82% of them seen only once. Recipient blood drawn about 28 days pretransplant and days 30, 100, 180 after. The receptor was isolated from a male patient aged 55 to 70 who had an allogeneic stem cell transplant from an unrelated donor, so T cells may come from the graft donor. Some clones in this sample may be carry-over from other donors' samples. The chain is built from TRBV27 and TRBJ2-7, with 11 positions matching TRBD2. The input for sequencing was peripheral blood mononuclear cells, taken 180 days after allogeneic stem cell transplant. The CDR3 spells CASSLLGLAAYEQYF. The DNA of the CDR3 is TGTGCCAGCAGTTTGTTGGGACTAGCGGCCTACGAGCAGTACTTC.